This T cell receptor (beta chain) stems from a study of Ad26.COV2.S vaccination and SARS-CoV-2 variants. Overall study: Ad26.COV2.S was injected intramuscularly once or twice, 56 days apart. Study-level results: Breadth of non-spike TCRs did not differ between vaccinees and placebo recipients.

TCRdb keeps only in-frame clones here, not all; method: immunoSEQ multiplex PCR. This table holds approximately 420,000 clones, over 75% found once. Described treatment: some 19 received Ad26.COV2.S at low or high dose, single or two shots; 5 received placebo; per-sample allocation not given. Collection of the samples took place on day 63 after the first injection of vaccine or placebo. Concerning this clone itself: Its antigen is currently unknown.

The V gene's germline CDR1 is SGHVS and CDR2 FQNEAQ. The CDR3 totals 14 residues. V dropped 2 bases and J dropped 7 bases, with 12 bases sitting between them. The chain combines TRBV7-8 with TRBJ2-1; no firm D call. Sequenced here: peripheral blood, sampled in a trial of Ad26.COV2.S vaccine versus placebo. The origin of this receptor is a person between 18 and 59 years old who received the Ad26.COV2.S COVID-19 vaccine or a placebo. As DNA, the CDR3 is TGTGCCAGCAGCTTATTAAGGTCCCCGAATGAGCAGTTCTTC. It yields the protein CASSLLRSPNEQFF.